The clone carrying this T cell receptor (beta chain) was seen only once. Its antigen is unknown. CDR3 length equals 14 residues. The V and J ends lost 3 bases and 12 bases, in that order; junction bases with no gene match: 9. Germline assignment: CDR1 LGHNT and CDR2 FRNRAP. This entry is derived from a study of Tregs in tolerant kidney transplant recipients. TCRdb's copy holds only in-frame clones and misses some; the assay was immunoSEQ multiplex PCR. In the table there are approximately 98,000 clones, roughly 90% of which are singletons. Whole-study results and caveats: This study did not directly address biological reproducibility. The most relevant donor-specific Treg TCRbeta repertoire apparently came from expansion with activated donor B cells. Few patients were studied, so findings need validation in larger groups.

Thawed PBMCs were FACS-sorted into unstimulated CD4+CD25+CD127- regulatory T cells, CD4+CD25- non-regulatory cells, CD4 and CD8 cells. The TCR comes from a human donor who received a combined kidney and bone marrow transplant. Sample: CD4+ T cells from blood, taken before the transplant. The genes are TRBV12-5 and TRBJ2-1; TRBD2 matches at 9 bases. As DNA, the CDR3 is TGTGCTAGTGGTTTAGCTAGCGGGGTATTCGGGCAGTTCTTC. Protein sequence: CASGLASGVFGQFF.